This TCR beta chain was sequenced in a study of blood T cell repertoires in COVID-19. For the study at large: In each case, the material was cDNA or gDNA derived from T cells, B-cell-depleted T cells, or PBMCs.

Germline V gene data show CDR1 as SQVTM and CDR2 as ANQGSEA. The CDR3 loop spans 12 amino acids. V dropped 7 bases and J dropped 0; count of bases not matched to a gene: 1. As handled by the study authors: Amplification from reference gene primers served as the basis for estimated nucleated cell counts. TCRdb's table, derived via immunoSEQ multiplex PCR, lists solely in-frame clones and lacks some. V, J and clone size are those of that table, while D and trimming were read from the DNA. The sample contains over 100,000 clones, 85% to 90% of which appear only once. Seattle patients were enrolled during active infection and followed longitudinally. This clone was seen more than once but under ten times.

The clonotype was recovered from a man in his sixties with COVID-19, enrolled during active disease. The chain recombines TRBV29-1 with TRBJ1-1, with 8 bases identical to TRBD1. Sequencing was performed on peripheral blood. The CDR3 region is CSGGQVNTEAFF. The CDR3 DNA reads TGCAGCGGGGGACAGGTGAACACTGAAGCTTTCTTT.